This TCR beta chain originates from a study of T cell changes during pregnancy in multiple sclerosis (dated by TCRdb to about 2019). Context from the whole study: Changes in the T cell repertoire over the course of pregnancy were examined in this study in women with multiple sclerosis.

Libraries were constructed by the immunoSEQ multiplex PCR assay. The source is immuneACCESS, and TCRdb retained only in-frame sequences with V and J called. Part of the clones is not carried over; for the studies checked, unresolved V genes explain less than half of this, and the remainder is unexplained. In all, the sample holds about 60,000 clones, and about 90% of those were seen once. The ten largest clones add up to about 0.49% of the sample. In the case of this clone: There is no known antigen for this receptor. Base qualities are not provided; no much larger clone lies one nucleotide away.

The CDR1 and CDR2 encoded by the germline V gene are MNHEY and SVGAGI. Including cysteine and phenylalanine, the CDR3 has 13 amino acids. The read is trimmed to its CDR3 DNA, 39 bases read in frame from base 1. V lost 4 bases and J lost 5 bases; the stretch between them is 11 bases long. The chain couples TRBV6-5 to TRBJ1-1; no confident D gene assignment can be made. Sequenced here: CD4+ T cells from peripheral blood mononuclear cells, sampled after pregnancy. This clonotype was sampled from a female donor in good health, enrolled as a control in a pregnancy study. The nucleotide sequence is TGTGCCAGCAGTTTTGAGAGGGTGACTGAAGCTTTCTTT. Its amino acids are CASSFERVTEAFF.